These T cell receptor beta chains were read from a single sample in a study of blood T cells in healthy people across ages. TCRdb re-called the 5' RACE reads with MiXCR, one entry per CDR3 protein. The table records 800,000 or so distinct CDR3 sequences, 20% to 25% of them present only once. These data also featured in a second study, about T cells of mothers and their children.

The material sequenced was blood. These receptors came from a boy aged 5-17 years in good health. Each CDR3 is given with its conserved first and last residue. The order of the fields is J gene, D gene, V gene, clone size, CDR3 DNA, CDR3 protein. D genes are given only for firm matches. Part of the rows lack a size; the others show once, few, many or a class for expanded clones.

j_call: TRBJ1-5
d_call: -
v_call: TRBV25-1
clone_size: many
cdr3_nt: TGTGCCAGCAGTGAAGTAACAGGGAATCAGCCCCAGCATTTT
cdr3_aa: CASSEVTGNQPQHF

j_call: TRBJ2-1
d_call: TRBD2
v_call: TRBV7-2
clone_size: -
cdr3_nt: TGTGCCAGCAGCTTACTTTTTTCCCGACTAGCGGTAGACAATGAGCAGTTCTTC
cdr3_aa: CASSLLFSRLAVDNEQFF

j_call: TRBJ2-1
d_call: TRBD1
v_call: TRBV5-6
clone_size: -
cdr3_nt: TGTGCCAGCAGCTTGAATAAACGGACAGGTGAGCAGTTCTTC
cdr3_aa: CASSLNKRTGEQFF

j_call: TRBJ2-5
d_call: -
v_call: TRBV6-2/TRBV6-3
clone_size: -
cdr3_nt: TGTGCCAGCAGTTACGATGGTACTTCGACTCAAGAGACCCAGTACTTC
cdr3_aa: CASSYDGTSTQETQYF

j_call: TRBJ2-1
d_call: TRBD1
v_call: TRBV6-5
clone_size: -
cdr3_nt: TGTGCCAGCAGGACCGGGACAGGGGGCTTTAATGAGCAGTTCTTC
cdr3_aa: CASRTGTGGFNEQFF

j_call: TRBJ2-1
d_call: TRBD2
v_call: TRBV7-2
clone_size: -
cdr3_nt: TGTGCCAGCAGTATAGCCGTAGCGGGGGGCTTCTTTGAGCAGTTCTTC
cdr3_aa: CASSIAVAGGFFEQFF

j_call: TRBJ2-5
d_call: -
v_call: TRBV28
clone_size: -
cdr3_nt: TGTGCCAGCAGGGGGGGTCTTGGGGAGACCCAGTACTTC
cdr3_aa: CASRGGLGETQYF

j_call: TRBJ2-1
d_call: -
v_call: TRBV6-1
clone_size: -
cdr3_nt: TGTGCCAGCAGTGAAGAACTAGACCCATACAATGAGCAGTTCTTC
cdr3_aa: CASSEELDPYNEQFF

j_call: TRBJ1-2
d_call: TRBD1
v_call: TRBV30
clone_size: -
cdr3_nt: TGTGCCTGGAGTGTACGGGACAGGAGCTCGGTCTATGGCTACACCTTC
cdr3_aa: CAWSVRDRSSVYGYTF

j_call: TRBJ1-1
d_call: -
v_call: TRBV6-2/TRBV6-3
clone_size: few
cdr3_nt: TGTGCCAGCAGTTACCTCCTGATGAACACTGAAGCTTTCTTT
cdr3_aa: CASSYLLMNTEAFF

j_call: TRBJ2-1
d_call: -
v_call: TRBV7-2
clone_size: -
cdr3_nt: TGTGCCAGCAGCTTATCGGAGGCCGTTAGACAGTTCTTC
cdr3_aa: CASSLSEAVRQFF

j_call: TRBJ1-2
d_call: TRBD1
v_call: TRBV7-2
clone_size: -
cdr3_nt: TGTGCCGGAGGGACAGGGGCGGCCGTCTATGGCTACACCTTC
cdr3_aa: CAGGTGAAVYGYTF

j_call: TRBJ1-5
d_call: TRBD1
v_call: TRBV20-1
clone_size: few
cdr3_nt: TGCAGTGCTAGGAAGCGGGACAGACTCTATAGCAATCAGCCCCAGCATTTT
cdr3_aa: CSARKRDRLYSNQPQHF

j_call: TRBJ2-3
d_call: TRBD2
v_call: TRBV20-1
clone_size: -
cdr3_nt: TGCAGTGCCAACTCCCTCACTAGCGGGAAAACAGATACGCAGTATTTT
cdr3_aa: CSANSLTSGKTDTQYF

j_call: TRBJ2-5
d_call: TRBD1
v_call: TRBV3-1
clone_size: few
cdr3_nt: TGTGCCAGCAGCCAAGAGACGACAGGGCAAGAGACCCAGTACTTC
cdr3_aa: CASSQETTGQETQYF

j_call: TRBJ2-7
d_call: TRBD1
v_call: TRBV28
clone_size: few
cdr3_nt: TGTGCCAGCAGCCCCGAGGACAGGATCAACTACGAGCAGTACTTC
cdr3_aa: CASSPEDRINYEQYF

j_call: TRBJ2-4
d_call: -
v_call: TRBV28
clone_size: -
cdr3_nt: TGTGCCAGCAGCGCTGCGTTTGGGGGGAACATTCAGTACTTC
cdr3_aa: CASSAAFGGNIQYF

j_call: TRBJ1-6
d_call: -
v_call: TRBV4-3
clone_size: few
cdr3_nt: TGCGCCAGCAGCCAAGATGGAGGTTCACCCCTCCACTTT
cdr3_aa: CASSQDGGSPLHF

j_call: TRBJ2-7
d_call: -
v_call: TRBV27
clone_size: once
cdr3_nt: TGTGCCAGCAGTACAAATGACATCTACGAGCAGTACTTC
cdr3_aa: CASSTNDIYEQYF

j_call: TRBJ1-3
d_call: -
v_call: TRBV7-8
clone_size: -
cdr3_nt: TGTGCCAGCAGCTTAGCCCCGCGACAGGAGAGCTCTGGAAACACCATATATTTT
cdr3_aa: CASSLAPRQESSGNTIYF